This is a list of T cell receptor beta chains from one sample in a study of coeliac disease. Clones were read by immunoSEQ multiplex PCR, and TCRdb kept only the in-frame ones, dropping some. Here the sample spans a few thousand clones, 55% to 80% being singletons. What was sequenced was lymphocytes from the gut lamina propria. These receptors originate from a young man with celiac disease on a gluten-free diet. Both conserved end residues are part of each CDR3. The order of the fields is V gene, D gene, clone size, J gene, CDR3 DNA, CDR3 protein. A D gene is named only where the DNA matches it firmly. Rows may omit the clone size; those that give it use once, few, many or a size class.

V: TRBV30
D: -
size: -
J: TRBJ2-7
DNA: TGTGCCTGGAGGACGAGGGTAGGCGAGCAGTACTTC
CDR3: CAWRTRVGEQYF

V: TRBV29-1
D: -
size: few
J: TRBJ1-1
DNA: TGCAGCGTTCTGGGGTCCCGGCGGGGGGCTTTCTTT
CDR3: CSVLGSRRGAFF

V: TRBV25-1
D: -
size: few
J: TRBJ1-3
DNA: TGTGCCAGCAGTGAAGCAGGGCCCTCTGGAAACACCATATATTTT
CDR3: CASSEAGPSGNTIYF

V: TRBV27
D: TRBD1
size: -
J: TRBJ2-7
DNA: TGTGCCAGCAGTTTAACCGGACAGGGTAAATTACGGGCCTACGAGCAGTACTTC
CDR3: CASSLTGQGKLRAYEQYF

V: TRBV5-1
D: TRBD1
size: once
J: TRBJ2-3
DNA: TGCGCCAGCACTTCCGGACAGGAGACAGATACGCAGTATTTT
CDR3: CASTSGQETDTQYF

V: TRBV6-1
D: -
size: -
J: TRBJ2-2
DNA: TGTGCCAGCAGGTCCACGACAGCGAACACCGGGGAGCTGTTTTTT
CDR3: CASRSTTANTGELFF

V: TRBV6-1
D: -
size: -
J: TRBJ1-4
DNA: TGTGCCAGCAGAGGGGGACCGGGGAATGAAAAACTGTTTTTT
CDR3: CASRGGPGNEKLFF

V: TRBV4-3
D: TRBD1
size: -
J: TRBJ2-1
DNA: TGCGCCAGCAGCCAAGATTACGGACAGGGGTACAATGAGCAGTTCTTC
CDR3: CASSQDYGQGYNEQFF

V: TRBV29-1
D: -
size: -
J: TRBJ2-1
DNA: TGCAGCGCCTTAGGGAGCTCCTACAATGAGCAGTTCTTC
CDR3: CSALGSSYNEQFF

V: TRBV6-1
D: -
size: -
J: TRBJ1-6
DNA: TGTGCCAGCAGTGAAATAGACAGGTATAATTCACCCCTCCACTTT
CDR3: CASSEIDRYNSPLHF

V: TRBV4-1
D: -
size: -
J: TRBJ1-6
DNA: TGCGCCAGCAGCCAAGAGGGCCGGTATAATTCACCCCTCCACTTT
CDR3: CASSQEGRYNSPLHF